This is a list of T cell receptor beta chains from one sample in a study of shared clonotypes between healthy human individuals. Libraries were prepared by immunoSEQ multiplex PCR; TCRdb keeps only in-frame clonotypes and omits some of them. The table records about 2.4 million clones, over 85% of them present only once. Specimen: naive CD4+ T cells from PBMCs. The receptors here all came from a man aged 18-30 years in good health. Some clones in this sample may be carry-over from other donors' samples. The CDR3 runs from the conserved cysteine through the conserved F or W. The order of the fields is clone size, D gene, V gene, J gene, CDR3 protein, CDR3 DNA. The D gene is left open where the match is weak. Some rows have no size entry. The others give once, few or many, or a class for an expanded clone.

NA,NA,TRBV5-1,TRBJ2-2,CASSLAWQGNTGELFF,TGCGCCAGCAGCTTGGCCTGGCAGGGTAACACCGGGGAGCTGTTTTTT
NA,TRBD1,TRBV25-1,TRBJ2-7,CASSDRGYEQYF,TGTGCCAGCAGTGACAGGGGGTACGAGCAGTACTTC
NA,NA,TRBV18,TRBJ1-1,CASSLSGETEAFF,TGTGCCAGCTCACTCTCGGGGGAAACTGAAGCTTTCTTT
NA,TRBD2,TRBV6-6,TRBJ2-3,CASLKSSGGSDTQYF,TGTGCCAGCCTTAAATCTAGCGGGGGTTCAGATACGCAGTATTTT
NA,NA,TRBV15,TRBJ1-5,CATSRDRRGVSNQPQHF,TGTGCCACCAGCAGAGATAGGAGAGGGGTGAGCAATCAGCCCCAGCATTTT
NA,TRBD2,TRBV2,TRBJ2-7,CASSEVAASGRRKQYF,TGTGCCAGCAGTGAAGTTGCGGCTAGCGGGAGGAGGAAGCAGTACTTC
few,NA,TRBV27,TRBJ2-1,CASSTNLMWEQFF,TGTGCCAGCAGTACTAATCTTATGTGGGAGCAGTTCTTC
NA,NA,TRBV15,TRBJ1-4,CATSRPKNRQTNEKLFF,TGTGCCACCAGCAGACCCAAGAACAGGCAGACTAATGAAAAACTGTTTTTT
NA,TRBD2,TRBV7-9,TRBJ2-7,CASSPLRRTSGKHYEQYF,TGTGCCAGCAGCCCTCTCCGACGGACTAGCGGAAAACACTACGAGCAGTACTTC
NA,NA,TRBV2,TRBJ2-5,CASGTQTQYF,TGTGCCAGCGGAACACAGACCCAGTACTTC
NA,NA,TRBV29-1,TRBJ2-3,CSVVTRAKDTQYF,TGCAGCGTTGTTACCAGGGCCAAGGATACGCAGTATTTT
NA,TRBD1,TRBV29-1,TRBJ2-7,CSVGTASYEQYF,TGCAGCGTCGGGACAGCGTCCTACGAGCAGTACTTC
NA,NA,TRBV27,TRBJ2-5,CASSLGPRAETQYF,TGTGCCAGCAGTTTGGGACCCAGAGCGGAGACCCAGTACTTC
once,NA,TRBV19,TRBJ2-2,CASSLRGRKNTGELFF,TGTGCCAGTAGTCTCAGGGGCCGGAAGAACACCGGGGAGCTGTTTTTT
NA,NA,TRBV6-1,TRBJ1-2,CASSENDLTAYGYTF,TGTGCCAGCAGTGAAAACGATTTAACAGCCTATGGCTACACCTTC
NA,TRBD1,TRBV6-1,TRBJ2-3,CASSEGTGFSTDTQYF,TGTGCCAGCAGTGAAGGGACAGGATTTAGCACAGATACGCAGTATTTT
NA,NA,TRBV7-8,TRBJ1-5,CASSLGERQPQHF,TGTGCCAGCAGCCTTGGCGAGAGGCAGCCCCAGCATTTT
NA,NA,TRBV6-4,TRBJ1-2,CASRDDWDYGYTF,TGTGCCAGCAGGGACGATTGGGACTATGGCTACACCTTC
few,NA,TRBV5-5,TRBJ2-4,CASSLAVGAAQNIQYF,TGTGCCAGCAGCTTGGCCGTGGGGGCAGCACAAAACATTCAGTACTTC
NA,TRBD2,TRBV9,TRBJ2-1,CASSVVGSGSEQFF,TGTGCCAGCAGCGTAGTAGGCAGCGGGAGTGAGCAGTTCTTC
NA,TRBD1,TRBV5-1,TRBJ2-1,CASSFDRGSYNEQFF,TGCGCCAGCAGCTTCGACAGGGGCTCCTACAATGAGCAGTTCTTC
NA,NA,TRBV6-1,TRBJ2-1,CASSEARWTEQFF,TGTGCCAGCAGTGAAGCGCGTTGGACAGAGCAGTTCTTC
NA,NA,TRBV5-1,TRBJ1-4,CASSPRGATNEKLFF,TGCGCCAGCAGCCCCCGGGGGGCGACTAATGAAAAACTGTTTTTT
NA,NA,TRBV15,TRBJ1-1,CATSPRLSPEAFF,TGTGCCACCAGCCCGCGCCTGAGCCCTGAAGCTTTCTTT
once,TRBD1,TRBV7-9,TRBJ1-2,CASSQQGADGYTF,TGTGCCAGCAGCCAACAGGGGGCGGATGGCTACACCTTC
NA,TRBD2,TRBV11-2,TRBJ2-3,CASSLSAAGGTDTQYF,TGTGCCAGCAGCTTATCCGCCGCGGGAGGCACAGATACGCAGTATTTT
NA,TRBD1,TRBV7-2,TRBJ2-7,CASSLRQGRHEQYF,TGTGCCAGCAGCCTGCGACAGGGGAGGCACGAGCAGTACTTC
NA,TRBD2,TRBV18,TRBJ2-1,CASSPRGLYYNEQFF,TGTGCCAGCTCACCTCGGGGACTATACTACAATGAGCAGTTCTTC
NA,NA,TRBV29-1,TRBJ1-1,CSVVTTRMNTEAFF,TGCAGCGTTGTAACGACGCGGATGAACACTGAAGCTTTCTTT
few,NA,TRBV30,TRBJ1-1,CAWRRLNTEAFF,TGTGCCTGGAGGCGTTTGAACACTGAAGCTTTCTTT
NA,NA,TRBV11-2,TRBJ2-7,CASSPRRDSYEQYF,TGTGCCAGCAGCCCCCGGAGGGACTCCTACGAGCAGTACTTC
NA,NA,TRBV4-2,TRBJ2-1,CASSQEYRATRGGGGGEQFF,TGTGCCAGCAGCCAAGAATATCGTGCGACCCGCGGCGGGGGCGGTGGTGAGCAGTTCTTC
NA,TRBD1,TRBV11-2,TRBJ2-5,CASSRGQGQETQYF,TGTGCCAGCAGCAGAGGACAGGGCCAAGAGACCCAGTACTTC
NA,NA,TRBV18,TRBJ2-7,CASSPPSAATREQYF,TGTGCCAGCTCACCACCGAGCGCGGCCACTCGCGAGCAGTACTTC
NA,NA,TRBV18,TRBJ2-7,CASSQDSYEQYF,TGTGCCAGCTCACAGGACAGTTACGAGCAGTACTTC
once,NA,TRBV7-3,TRBJ2-2,CASRNAGNTGELFF,TGTGCCAGCCGAAACGCAGGGAACACCGGGGAGCTGTTTTTT
NA,NA,TRBV10-3,TRBJ2-1,CAISEPNPGARRYNEQFF,TGTGCCATCAGTGAGCCCAATCCGGGAGCCAGACGGTACAATGAGCAGTTCTTC
NA,NA,TRBV4-1,TRBJ2-2,CASSQALSVAGELFF,TGCGCCAGCAGCCAAGCGCTGAGTGTGGCCGGGGAGCTGTTTTTT
NA,TRBD1,TRBV25-1,TRBJ1-1,CASRGTGSMNTEAFF,TGTGCCAGCAGGGGGACAGGGAGCATGAACACTGAAGCTTTCTTT
NA,NA,TRBV6-1,TRBJ2-3,CASSERVGQGFTDTQYF,TGTGCCAGCAGTGAAAGGGTCGGGCAGGGGTTCACAGATACGCAGTATTTT
once,TRBD2,TRBV6-4,TRBJ2-7,CASSEGLAGLPYEQYF,TGTGCCAGCAGTGAAGGACTAGCGGGCCTCCCCTACGAGCAGTACTTC
NA,TRBD1,TRBV9,TRBJ1-4,CASSVDQGADEKLFF,TGTGCCAGCAGCGTAGATCAGGGGGCGGATGAAAAACTGTTTTTT
NA,NA,TRBV10-3,TRBJ2-7,CAISEFKGPYEQYF,TGTGCCATCAGTGAGTTTAAGGGGCCCTACGAGCAGTACTTC
NA,TRBD2,TRBV5-1,TRBJ2-3,CASSFLAGPSTDTQYF,TGCGCCAGCAGCTTTTTAGCGGGACCTAGCACAGATACGCAGTATTTT
NA,NA,TRBV30,TRBJ1-1,CAWSVHFGVGSEAFF,TGTGCCTGGAGTGTACATTTCGGGGTGGGATCTGAAGCTTTCTTT
NA,NA,TRBV2,TRBJ2-2,CASSNDISTGELFF,TGTGCCAGCAGCAATGACATCAGCACCGGGGAGCTGTTTTTT
NA,NA,TRBV4-1,TRBJ2-1,CASSQSVLNEQFF,TGCGCCAGCAGCCAATCCGTGCTTAATGAGCAGTTCTTC
NA,NA,TRBV5-1,TRBJ1-2,CASSFSDFLSFGGYTF,TGCGCCAGCAGCTTTAGCGACTTTCTATCCTTCGGTGGCTACACCTTC
NA,NA,TRBV28,TRBJ1-3,CASSWSGNTIYF,TGTGCCAGCAGTTGGTCGGGAAACACCATATATTTT
NA,NA,TRBV6-5,TRBJ2-1,CASSYSDAQFF,TGTGCCAGCAGTTACTCTGACGCGCAGTTCTTC
NA,NA,TRBV4-3,TRBJ2-3,CASSQDAGRSTDTQYF,TGCGCCAGCAGCCAAGATGCAGGGAGGAGCACAGATACGCAGTATTTT
NA,NA,TRBV18,TRBJ2-1,CASSPSQELPVQFF,TGTGCCAGCTCACCGTCACAGGAGCTGCCGGTGCAGTTCTTC
NA,NA,TRBV9,TRBJ2-5,CASSVGGVQETQYF,TGTGCCAGCAGCGTAGGAGGGGTCCAGGAGACCCAGTACTTC
NA,NA,TRBV5-1,TRBJ2-1,CASSSSASSYNEQFF,TGCGCCAGCAGCTCTAGCGCGAGCTCCTACAATGAGCAGTTCTTC
NA,TRBD1,TRBV7-2,TRBJ1-3,CASSPQGYPANTIYF,TGTGCCAGCAGCCCACAGGGGTATCCGGCAAACACCATATATTTT
NA,TRBD1,TRBV7-6,TRBJ1-1,CASSPRPGQGATEAFF,TGTGCCAGCAGCCCACGACCGGGACAGGGGGCCACTGAAGCTTTCTTT
NA,NA,TRBV6-5,TRBJ2-7,CASSYSIRRDPYEQYF,TGTGCCAGCAGTTACTCGATTCGTCGGGACCCCTACGAGCAGTACTTC
NA,NA,TRBV5-1,TRBJ1-1,CASSRGLNTEAFF,TGCGCCAGCAGCCGGGGATTGAACACTGAAGCTTTCTTT
once,TRBD1,TRBV7-7,TRBJ2-2,CASSRDRVTGELFF,TGTGCCAGCAGCCGGGACAGGGTGACCGGGGAGCTGTTTTTT